The 8 T cell receptor beta chains given below trace back to one sample, sequenced in a study of kidney transplant recipient with SARS-CoV-2 infection. TCRdb reprocessed the reads with MiXCR, giving one entry per CDR3 protein. The repertoire holds about 240,000 distinct CDR3 sequences, with more than 25% as singletons. The sample consisted of a blood sample, taken at baseline and around day 110 from a kidney transplant recipient. These receptors all come from a male patient between 25 and 39 years old who had COVID-19 and was a kidney transplant recipient. The graft donor may be the source of some T cells.

The chain links TRBV5-5 to TRBJ2-3; no definite D call. V was shortened by 0 bases and J by 2 bases, with 7 bases between the two germline ends. Germline loops: CDR1 SGHKS, CDR2 YYEKEE (reference sequence). This CDR3 is built from 14 residues. The DNA of the CDR3 is TGTGCCAGCAGCTTGGGCAGCTTCACAGATACGCAGTATTTT. Its protein product is CASSLGSFTDTQYF.

This clonotype was seen a handful of times. CDR3 coding DNA: TGTGCCAGCAGCCTCCGGACTCCCATTGTCATGCAAGATACGCAGTATTTT. Protein sequence: CASSLRTPIVMQDTQYF. V gene TRBV3-1 combines with J gene TRBJ2-3; D is perhaps TRBD2 (5 bases). Germline V gene lookup returns CDR1 LGHDT and CDR2 YNNKEL (reference sequence). This CDR3 has 17 residues. V was trimmed by 4 bases and J by 5 bases, leaving 22 bases between them.

This clonotype was detected many times. The V and J genes are TRBV18 and TRBJ1-2; D gene uncertain. Germline V lookup: CDR1 KGHSH, CDR2 LQKENI. CDR3 length: 13 amino acids. Deletions cut 6 bases from V and 2 bases from J, with 10 bases between. CDR3: CASSTARNYGYTF. DNA for the CDR3: TGTGCCAGCTCGACTGCGAGGAACTATGGCTACACCTTC.

Comment on this clonotype: A clone one base away is much larger, so this may be a read error. The conserved phenylalanine or tryptophan normally closing the CDR3 is absent here, so this likely arose from a read error. This chain links TRBV2 with TRBJ1-6; no reliable D call. Germline CDR1 and CDR2: SNHLY and FYNNEI. Trimming removed 6 bases at V and 4 bases at J, with 10 bases between. The CDR3 consists of 14 residues. CDR3 in amino acids: CASSTEPYNSPLHL. DNA of the CDR3: TGTGCCAGCAGCACAGAGCCGTATAATTCACCCCTCCACCTT.

In this sample, this clonotype turned up many times. The CDR3 DNA reads TGTGCCTGGAGTGGGGGACTAGCGGGACGGGGCGAGCAGTACTTC. This translates into CAWSGGLAGRGEQYF. The rearrangement uses TRBV30 and TRBJ2-7; 13 bases are a match to TRBD2. V was clipped by 1 base and J by 6 bases; unmatched bases: 6. The CDR3 covers 15 residues. The germline V gene has CDR1 GTSNPN and CDR2 SVGIG (reference sequence).

This clonotype was counted many times. The chain is built from TRBV7-8 and TRBJ1-2, with D hard to call. The length of the CDR3 is 17 residues. The germline V gene encodes CDR1 SGHVS and CDR2 FQNEAQ. Between the trimmed V and J ends, which lost 5 bases and 4 bases, there was a span of 23 bases. The CDR3 loop is CASSMELFTRKTYGYTF. The CDR3 DNA is TGTGCCAGCAGCATGGAGTTGTTTACCCGAAAGACCTATGGCTACACCTTC.

In its sample, this clonotype was seen many times. The CDR3 loop is CASSYGYNQETQYF. CDR3 in DNA: TGTGCCAGCAGTTATGGGTACAACCAAGAGACCCAGTACTTC. The chain combines TRBV6-5 with TRBJ2-5; D uncertain. V was trimmed by 3 bases and J by 0 bases, leaving 8 bases between them. This CDR3 has 14 residues. CDR1 is MNHEY and CDR2 is SVGAGI in the germline V gene.

As to this clonotype: Relative to the germline gene, one junction end is altered; a read error may explain this. The rearrangement links TRBV14 to TRBJ1-3; D not certain. The CDR3 extends over 13 amino acids. CDR1 is SGHDN, CDR2 FVKESK, per germline. CDR3 nucleotide sequence: TGCGCCAGCGGCCAAGACCGCGGATACACCATATATTTT. Protein: CASGQDRGYTIYF.